These 17 T cell receptor beta chains share one sample of origin, sequenced in a study of cytotoxic CD8 clonotypes in ibrutinib-treated CLL. Repertoires were generated with immunoSEQ multiplex PCR, while TCRdb's copy carries only in-frame clones and drops some. The sample lists some 14,000 clones; more than 45% were seen once. The source material was PBMCs, sampled at a roughly 25-month disease-progression time point, from a patient treated with ibrutinib. These receptors were obtained from a human donor with chronic lymphocytic leukemia.

V usage is TRBV7-6 and J usage is TRBJ1-3; a possible D gene is TRBD1 (6 bases). Trimming stripped 5 bases from V and 3 bases from J, with 14 bases between. This CDR3 region has 15 residues. CDR1 SGHVS and CDR2 FNYEAQ come from the germline V gene. In nucleotides, the CDR3 is TGTGCCAGCAGCCAAGCCGGGGGCCGTGGAAACACCATATATTTT. This encodes CASSQAGGRGNTIYF.

This chain links TRBV29-1 with TRBJ2-5, with D possibly TRBD2 on 5 matching bases. V was pared by 6 bases and J by 1 base, with 6 bases between. Germline CDR1 SQVTM, CDR2 ANQGSEA. The length of the CDR3 is 11 residues. The CDR3 region has the DNA TGCAGCGTCAGCGGCCAAGAGACCCAGTACTTC. Residues: CSVSGQETQYF.

This clone was recorded a few times. The chain links TRBV2 to TRBJ1-2, with 9 bases matching TRBD1. V lost 4 bases, J lost 3 bases, and 15 bases stayed unmatched. This CDR3 is built from 18 residues. CDR1 and CDR2 (germline): SNHLY, FYNNEI. CDR3: CASSGSGYGGQGYYGYTF. In nucleotides, the CDR3 is TGTGCCAGCAGTGGAAGTGGGTATGGAGGACAGGGGTACTATGGCTACACCTTC.

This clone rates as medium-sized. This rearrangement joins TRBV6-1 to TRBJ1-6, with TRBD1 identical over 10 bases. The CDR3 contains 14 residues. Germline CDR1 reads MNHNS; CDR2 reads SASEGT. After removal of 6 bases from V and 8 bases from J, the junction contained 4 bases not matched to a gene. DNA of the CDR3: TGTGCCAGCAGGACAGGGGGCGTACATTCACCCCTCCACTTT. Translated: CASRTGGVHSPLHF.

This clone was observed a few times. The genes are TRBV30 and TRBJ2-2; TRBD1 matches 11 bases. The CDR3 consists of 14 residues. Germline V gene lookup returns CDR1 GTSNPN and CDR2 SVGIG (reference sequence). The ends lost 2 bases at V and 6 bases at J; junction bases unmatched: 2. CDR3 sequence: CAWSLGQGAGELFF. CDR3 in DNA: TGTGCCTGGAGTTTGGGACAGGGGGCCGGGGAGCTGTTTTTT.

V usage is TRBV7-8 and J usage is TRBJ1-1; 7 bases line up with TRBD1. CDR1 and CDR2 (germline): SGHVS, FQNEAQ. The CDR3 is 16 amino acids. V was clipped by 1 base and J by 0 bases; unmatched bases: 5. For the CDR3, the DNA is TGTGCCAGCAGCTTAGGGGGGGGACAGTTGAACACTGAAGCTTTCTTT. Its protein product is CASSLGGGQLNTEAFF.

This clone occurred a few times. The chain uses TRBV19 and TRBJ1-2, with D possibly TRBD1 on 5 matching bases. The CDR3 covers 12 residues. The V end lost 9 bases, the J end lost 4 bases, and 12 bases lay between the germline ends. Germline loops: CDR1 LNHDA, CDR2 SQIVND (reference sequence). Here the CDR3 reads CASDAGLYGYTF. The DNA of the CDR3 is TGTGCCAGCGACGCGGGACTCTATGGCTACACCTTC.

This clone showed up just a few times. The genes are TRBV5-4 and TRBJ1-1; weak D call: TRBD1 (5 bases). Trimming took off 2 bases at V and 7 bases at J, with 9 bases between the two ends. Germline V gene data show CDR1 as SGHNT and CDR2 as YYREEE (reference sequence). CDR3 length: 12 amino acids. CDR3 protein: CASSFVGDEAFF. The CDR3 nucleotides are TGTGCCAGCAGCTTCGTAGGGGATGAAGCTTTCTTT. Using reference TRBV5-4 and TRBJ1-1 for the parts outside the CDR3, the full variable domain is ETGVTQSPTHLIKTRGQQVTLRCSSQSGHNTVSWYQQALGQGPQFIFQYYREEENGRGNFPPRFSGLQFPNYSSELNVNALELDDSALYLCASSFVGDEAFFGQGTRLTVV.

The gene calls are TRBV2 and TRBJ1-5; D remains ambiguous. The germline V gene has CDR1 SNHLY and CDR2 FYNNEI. CDR3 length: 13 amino acids. Trimming took 0 bases from V and 5 from J, leaving 5 bases between them. The CDR3 DNA reads as TGTGCCAGCAGTGAAGCAGGGCATCAGCCCCAGCATTTT. It is translated as CASSEAGHQPQHF.

The J gene is TRBJ2-3, the V gene TRBV5-1, with 7 nucleotides matching TRBD2. V gave up 5 bases and J gave up 1 base; unmatched junction bases: 7. Germline lookup yields CDR1 SGHRS and CDR2 YFSETQ. The CDR3 spans 15 residues. The CDR3 sequence: CASSLSGAGTDTQYF. The CDR3 region has the DNA TGCGCCAGCAGTTTGAGCGGGGCCGGCACAGATACGCAGTATTTT.

The chain combines TRBV11-2 with TRBJ2-3, with no clear D. The CDR3 consists of 15 residues. V lost 3 bases to trimming and J lost 2 bases, with 12 bases between them. CDR1 and CDR2 from the germline V gene are SGHAT and FQNNGV. The CDR3 DNA sequence: TGTGCCAGCAGCTTTTTGGACCACTACACAGATACGCAGTATTTT. This encodes CASSFLDHYTDTQYF. The variable domain in full, completed from reference TRBV11-2 and TRBJ2-3, reads EAGVAQSPRYKIIEKRQSVAFWCNPISGHATLYWYQQILGQGPKLLIQFQNNGVVDDSQLPKDRFSAERLKGVDSTLKIQPAKLEDSAVYLCASSFLDHYTDTQYFGPGTRLTVL.

This sequence joins TRBV5-4 and TRBJ2-6; a weak D match, TRBD2 (7 bases). This CDR3 has 18 residues. Germline V CDR1 and CDR2: SGHNT, YYREEE (reference sequence). The V end lost 3 bases, the J end lost 2 bases, and 18 bases lay between the germline ends. CDR3 residues: CASSSQEGGGPGANVLTF. The CDR3 DNA sequence: TGTGCCAGCAGCTCCCAGGAGGGGGGGGGCCCTGGGGCCAACGTCCTGACTTTC.

The gene calls are TRBV19 and TRBJ1-2; D possibly corresponds to TRBD1 (5 bases). Trimming took off 9 bases at V and 4 bases at J, with 21 bases between the two ends. The CDR3 totals 15 residues. Germline CDR1 and CDR2: LNHDA and SQIVND (reference sequence). CDR3 nucleotides: TGTGCCAGCAGCCCGGGAGGGGAGAACCTCTATGGCTACACCTTC. Its translation is CASSPGGENLYGYTF.

There are a few counts of this clone. This sequence joins TRBV5-8 and TRBJ2-5, with a weak D call TRBD2 (6 bases). The V gene's germline CDR1 is SGHTS and CDR2 YDEGEE. V lost 6 bases and J lost 4, with 22 bases in between. The CDR3 totals 16 residues. CDR3 in amino acids: CASKAGVGPGGETQYF. CDR3 bases: TGTGCCAGCAAGGCTGGTGTGGGTCCCGGGGGAGAGACCCAGTACTTC.

Only a few counts were recorded for this clone. This chain's CDR3 is CASSSQGAAYGYTF. In nucleotides, the CDR3 is TGTGCCAGTAGTTCGCAGGGGGCCGCCTATGGCTACACCTTC. The rearrangement links TRBV19 to TRBJ1-2; 8 bases agree with TRBD1. The germline CDR1 and CDR2 sequences are LNHDA and SQIVND (reference sequence). V lost 5 bases to trimming and J lost 4 bases; unmatched junction nucleotides: 6. This CDR3 comprises 14 residues.

This clone was recorded a few times. The chain recombines TRBV27 with TRBJ1-5, with unresolved D. The CDR3 loop spans 14 amino acids. Germline V CDR1 and CDR2: MNHEY, SMNVEV (reference sequence). Trimming left V 2 bases short and J 5 bases short, with 10 bases between. The CDR3 spells CASSLGGMHQPQHF. CDR3 coding DNA: TGTGCCAGCAGTTTAGGTGGGATGCATCAGCCCCAGCATTTT.

The V call is TRBV18, the J call TRBJ1-1, with 11 bases that match TRBD1. There are 14 residues in the CDR3. V lost 6 bases to trimming and J lost 3 bases; unmatched junction nucleotides: 3. Germline V gene lookup returns CDR1 KGHSH and CDR2 LQKENI. CDR3 residues: CASSLGQGDTEAFF. CDR3 bases: TGTGCCAGCTCCCTGGGACAGGGGGACACTGAAGCTTTCTTT.